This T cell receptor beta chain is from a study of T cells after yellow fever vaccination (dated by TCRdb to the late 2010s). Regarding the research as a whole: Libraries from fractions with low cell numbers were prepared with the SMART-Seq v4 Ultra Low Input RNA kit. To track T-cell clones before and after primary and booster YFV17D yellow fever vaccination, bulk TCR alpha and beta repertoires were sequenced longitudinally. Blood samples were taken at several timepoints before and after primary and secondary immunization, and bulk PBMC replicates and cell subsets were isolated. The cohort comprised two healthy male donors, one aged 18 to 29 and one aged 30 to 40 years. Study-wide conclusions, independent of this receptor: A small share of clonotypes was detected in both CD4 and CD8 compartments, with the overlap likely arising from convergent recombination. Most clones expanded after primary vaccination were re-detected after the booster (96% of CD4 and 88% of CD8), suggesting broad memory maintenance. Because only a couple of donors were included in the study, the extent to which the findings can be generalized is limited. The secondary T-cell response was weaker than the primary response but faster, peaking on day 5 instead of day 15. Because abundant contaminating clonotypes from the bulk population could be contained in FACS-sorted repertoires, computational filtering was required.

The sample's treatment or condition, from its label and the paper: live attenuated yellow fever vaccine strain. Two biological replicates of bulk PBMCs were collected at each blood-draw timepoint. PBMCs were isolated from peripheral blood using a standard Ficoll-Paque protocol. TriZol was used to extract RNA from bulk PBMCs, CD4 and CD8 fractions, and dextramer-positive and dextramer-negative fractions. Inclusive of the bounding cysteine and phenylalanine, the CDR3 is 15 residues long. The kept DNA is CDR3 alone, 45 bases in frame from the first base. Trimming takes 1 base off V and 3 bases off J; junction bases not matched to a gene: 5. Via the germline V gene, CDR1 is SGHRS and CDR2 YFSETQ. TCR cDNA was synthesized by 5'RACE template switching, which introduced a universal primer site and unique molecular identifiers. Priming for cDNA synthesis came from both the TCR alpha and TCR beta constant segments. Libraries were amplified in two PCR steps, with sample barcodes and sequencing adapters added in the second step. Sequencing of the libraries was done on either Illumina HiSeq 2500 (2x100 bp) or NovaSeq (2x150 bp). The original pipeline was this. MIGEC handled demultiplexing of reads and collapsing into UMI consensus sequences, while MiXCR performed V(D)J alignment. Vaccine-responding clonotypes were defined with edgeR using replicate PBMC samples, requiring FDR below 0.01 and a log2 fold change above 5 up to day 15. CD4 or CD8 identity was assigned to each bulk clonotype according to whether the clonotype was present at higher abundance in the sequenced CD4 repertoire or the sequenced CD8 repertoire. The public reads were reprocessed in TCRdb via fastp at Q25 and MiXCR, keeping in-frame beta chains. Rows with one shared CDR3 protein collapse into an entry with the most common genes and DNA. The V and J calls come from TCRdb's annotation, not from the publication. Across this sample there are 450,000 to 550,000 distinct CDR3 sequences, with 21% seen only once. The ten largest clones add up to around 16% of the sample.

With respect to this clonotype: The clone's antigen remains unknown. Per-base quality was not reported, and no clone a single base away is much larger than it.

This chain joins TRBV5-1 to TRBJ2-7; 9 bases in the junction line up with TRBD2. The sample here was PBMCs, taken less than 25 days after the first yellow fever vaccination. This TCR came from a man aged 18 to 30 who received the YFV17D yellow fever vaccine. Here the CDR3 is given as CASSLIAGVLYEQYF. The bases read TGCGCCAGCAGCTTGATAGCGGGGGTACTCTACGAGCAGTACTTC.